The 13 T cell receptor beta chains presented below share a single source sample, sequenced in a study of blood T cell repertoires in COVID-19. Generated by immunoSEQ multiplex PCR, the TCRdb table keeps only in-frame clones and is missing some. Among some 260,000 clones listed, about 86% were seen once. The sequenced sample was PBMCs or T cells enriched from blood (not recorded which). These receptor sequences come from a man aged 25 to 45 with acute COVID-19.

The chain is built from TRBV4-1 and TRBJ2-1, with D perhaps TRBD2 (5 bases). Looked up from germline, CDR1 is MGHRA and CDR2 is YSYEKL. The CDR3 contains 17 residues. V lost 5 bases and J 0 bases, leaving 17 bases between the germline ends. DNA for the CDR3: TGCGCCAGCAGCAAACGTTTCCGGGAAAGCTCCTACAATGAGCAGTTCTTC. It codes for CASSKRFRESSYNEQFF.

This chain connects TRBV7-6 to TRBJ2-1; the match to TRBD1 covers 9 bases. CDR3 length: 16 residues. The germline CDR1 and CDR2 sequences are SGHVS and FNYEAQ. Trimming took 5 bases from V and 6 from J; bases not matched to a gene: 11. The DNA of the CDR3 is TGTGCCAGCAGCGCTCCGGGGGACAGGGTTGGCAATGAGCAGTTCTTC. As protein: CASSAPGDRVGNEQFF.

The sample holds a few counts of this clone. V and J are TRBV25-1 and TRBJ1-6, with D possibly TRBD1 on 5 matching bases. Trimming cost V 4 bases and J 6 bases, with 10 bases left between them. The CDR3 has 14 amino acids. Germline V lookup: CDR1 MGHDK, CDR2 SYGVNS. The CDR3 DNA reads as TGTGCCAGCAGTGTCAGGCAGGGTAATTCACCCCTCCACTTT. Its protein product is CASSVRQGNSPLHF.

The gene calls are TRBV3-1 (or the pseudogene TRBV3-2) and TRBJ1-5, with TRBD1 matching 8 bases. Per the germline V gene, CDR1 is LGHDT and CDR2 is YNNKEL (reference sequence). The CDR3 extends over 15 amino acids. V dropped 8 bases and J dropped 6; count of bases not matched to a gene: 12. CDR3 nucleotides: TGTGCCAGCGGGGAAGGACAGGGTTTGAGTCAGCCCCAGCATTTT. It specifies CASGEGQGLSQPQHF.

The V gene is TRBV29-1, the J gene TRBJ2-3; 7 bases fit TRBD2. Trimming cost V 4 bases and J 3 bases; bases outside gene matches: 7. Germline CDR1 SQVTM, CDR2 ANQGSEA. There are 14 residues in the CDR3. CDR3 coding DNA: TGCAGCGTTGTGGGGGAGGGTTCGACAGATACGCAGTATTTT. This sequence encodes CSVVGEGSTDTQYF.

This clone was found once. The V gene is TRBV27, the J gene TRBJ2-7, with 7 bases lining up with TRBD1. CDR3 length equals 14 residues. Germline V gene sequence: CDR1 MNHEY, CDR2 SMNVEV (reference sequence). V lost 4 bases, J lost 1 base, and 4 bases stayed unmatched. For the CDR3, the DNA is TGTGCCAGCAGTTACGGGACAGCTTCCTACGAGCAGTACGTC. Protein product: CASSYGTASYEQYV.

The chain employs TRBV25-1 and TRBJ2-1; 12 bases line up with TRBD2. The trim removed 0 bases at V and 6 bases at J, leaving 3 bases unmatched. CDR3 length: 16 residues. Germline V gives CDR1 MGHDK, CDR2 SYGVNS. The CDR3 loop is CASSEYGLAGLNEQFF. CDR3 coding DNA: TGTGCCAGCAGTGAATATGGACTAGCGGGACTCAATGAGCAGTTCTTC.

The chain recombines TRBV6-5 with TRBJ1-2; TRBD1 agrees at 9 bases. The germline V gene encodes CDR1 MNHEY and CDR2 SVGAGI. V lost 8 bases and J lost 7; bases outside the gene matches: 8. The length of the CDR3 is 13 residues. The CDR3 bases are TGTGCCAGCTCTGGACAGGGGTCTTCTGGCTACACCTTC. This sequence encodes CASSGQGSSGYTF.

V is TRBV7-6 and J is TRBJ2-1; TRBD2 matches 7 bases. Germline values: CDR1 SGHVS, CDR2 FNYEAQ. After removal of 1 base from V and 8 bases from J, the junction contained 14 bases not matched to a gene. This CDR3 region has 17 residues. The CDR3 DNA sequence: TGTGCCAGCAGCTTAGTTGCTAGCGGCCATTATGGCGATGAGCAGTTCTTC. It specifies CASSLVASGHYGDEQFF.

The chain has TRBV11-2 and TRBJ1-1, with 7 bases matching TRBD1. Trimming removed 4 bases from V and 4 bases from J; junction bases left unmatched: 3. Germline V gene sequence: CDR1 SGHAT, CDR2 FQNNGV. The CDR3 loop spans 13 amino acids. As DNA, the CDR3 is TGTGCCAGCAGCTCAACAGGGGTCACTGAAGCTTTCTTT. Its translation is CASSSTGVTEAFF.

This clone was detected a few times. The chain recombines TRBV19 with TRBJ1-1; no definite D call. This CDR3 is built from 13 residues. The germline gives CDR1 LNHDA, CDR2 SQIVND (reference sequence). V lost 3 bases and J 2 bases, leaving 7 bases between the germline ends. This CDR3 reads CASSMPRNTEAFF. CDR3 bases: TGTGCCAGTAGTATGCCGCGAAACACTGAAGCTTTCTTT.

This clone was seen a single time. The chain couples TRBV19 to TRBJ2-2; the D is unclear. This CDR3 has 15 residues. The germline V gene encodes CDR1 LNHDA and CDR2 SQIVND (reference sequence). The CDR3 DNA follows: TGTGCTGCGCGGCAACTTGGTGGGAACACCGGGGAGCTGTTTTTT. Protein: CAARQLGGNTGELFF.

This chain uses TRBV5-6 with TRBJ2-3; D uncertain. Germline-derived CDR1 and CDR2 are SGHDT and YYEEEE. V shed 1 base and J shed 0 bases, with 3 bases lying between them. The CDR3 is made up of 13 amino acids. The CDR3 spells CASSLTSTDTQYF. The CDR3 DNA reads TGTGCCAGCAGCTTGACTAGCACAGATACGCAGTATTTT.